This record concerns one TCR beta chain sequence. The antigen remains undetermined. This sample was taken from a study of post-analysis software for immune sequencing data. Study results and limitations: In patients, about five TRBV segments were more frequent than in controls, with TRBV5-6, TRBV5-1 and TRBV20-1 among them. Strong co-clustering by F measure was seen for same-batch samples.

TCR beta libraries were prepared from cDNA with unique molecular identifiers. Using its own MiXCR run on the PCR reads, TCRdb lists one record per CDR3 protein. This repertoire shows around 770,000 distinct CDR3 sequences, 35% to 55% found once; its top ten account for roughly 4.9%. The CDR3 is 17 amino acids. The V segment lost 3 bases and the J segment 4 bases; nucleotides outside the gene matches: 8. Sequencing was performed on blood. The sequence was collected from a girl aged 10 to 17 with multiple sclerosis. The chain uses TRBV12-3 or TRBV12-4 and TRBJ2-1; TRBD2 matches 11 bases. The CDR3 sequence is CASSFGLGTSGYNEQFF. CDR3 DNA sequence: TGTGCCAGCAGTTTTGGCCTGGGGACTAGCGGATACAATGAGCAGTTCTTC.